This T cell receptor (beta chain) was retrieved from a study of OX40 agonist ivuxolimab in advanced cancers. Study overall: Intravenous ivuxolimab at 0.01 to 10 mg/kg was given to patients every 2 weeks. A partial response was reached by three patients: one with hepatocellular carcinoma and two with cutaneous melanoma. General observations from the study: At 0.1 to 3.0 mg/kg, CD4+ and CD8+ blood T cells expanded clonally by week 6.

Repertoires were generated with immunoSEQ multiplex PCR, while TCRdb's copy carries only in-frame clones and drops some. The sample carries under 80,000 clones, approximately 81% recorded once. Blood sampling took place at baseline, cycle 4 day 1, and cycle 7 day 1. Points on this clone: Its antigen is as yet unknown.

The sample here was CD4+ or CD8+ T cells sorted from blood, taken in a trial of the OX40 agonist ivuxolimab. This clonotype originated in an adult with an advanced solid tumor such as melanoma, head and neck, liver or kidney cancer.

DNA of the CDR3: TGTGCCAGCAGTCGGGGGGACACTGAAGCTTTCTTT. Its protein is CASSRGDTEAFF. The chain joins TRBV6-5 to TRBJ1-1; D might be TRBD1 (5 bases). CDR3 length: 12 amino acids. The V end was cut by 5 bases, the J end by 3 bases, with 7 bases between. The V gene's germline CDR1 is MNHEY and CDR2 SVGAGI.